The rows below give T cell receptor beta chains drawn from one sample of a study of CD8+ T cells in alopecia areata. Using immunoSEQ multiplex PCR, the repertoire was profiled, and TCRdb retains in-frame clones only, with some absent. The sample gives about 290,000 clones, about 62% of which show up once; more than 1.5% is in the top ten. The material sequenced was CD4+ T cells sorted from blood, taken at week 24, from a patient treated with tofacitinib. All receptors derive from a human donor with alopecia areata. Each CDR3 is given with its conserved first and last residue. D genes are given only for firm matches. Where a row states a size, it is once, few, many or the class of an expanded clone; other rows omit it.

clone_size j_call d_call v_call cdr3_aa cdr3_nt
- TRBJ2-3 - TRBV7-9 CASSSWSDTQYF TGTGCCAGCAGCTCGTGGTCGGATACGCAGTATTTT
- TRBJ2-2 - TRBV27 CASSLGQNTGELFF TGTGCCAGCAGTTTAGGGCAAAACACCGGGGAGCTGTTTTTT
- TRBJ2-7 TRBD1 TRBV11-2 CASSLVSTGHYEQYF TGTGCCAGCAGCTTAGTTTCGACAGGGCATTACGAGCAGTACTTC
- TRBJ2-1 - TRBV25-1 CASSAHSGISYNEQFF TGTGCCAGCAGTGCACATTCGGGCATTTCCTACAATGAGCAGTTCTTC
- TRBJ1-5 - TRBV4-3 CASSQDRGQPQHF TGCGCCAGCAGCCAAGACAGGGGACAGCCCCAGCATTTT
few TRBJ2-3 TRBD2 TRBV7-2 CASSLGMAGGTDTQYF TGTGCCAGCAGCTTAGGCATGGCGGGGGGCACAGATACGCAGTATTTT
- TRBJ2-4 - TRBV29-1 CSVEGVLAKNIQYF TGCAGCGTTGAGGGGGTACTAGCCAAAAACATTCAGTACTTC
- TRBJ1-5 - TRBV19 CATQPGGGGRQPQHF TGTGCCACCCAGCCTGGAGGAGGAGGACGTCAGCCCCAGCATTTT
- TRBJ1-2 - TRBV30 CAWSVPRSTNTF TGTGCCTGGAGTGTACCCAGGTCTACAAACACCTTC
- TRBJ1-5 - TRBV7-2 CASSFSSGAAQPQHF TGTGCCAGCAGCTTCAGTTCGGGGGCTGCACAGCCCCAGCATTTT
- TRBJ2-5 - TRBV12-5 CASGDRPLEKTQYF TGTGCTAGTGGTGACAGGCCTTTGGAAAAGACCCAGTACTTC
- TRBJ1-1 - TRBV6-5 CASSYRGNTEAFF TGTGCCAGCAGTTACAGGGGGAACACTGAAGCTTTCTTT
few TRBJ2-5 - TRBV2 CASRVRDYQETQYF TGTGCCAGCAGGGTCCGGGACTACCAAGAGACCCAGTACTTC
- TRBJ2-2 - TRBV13 CASSQFGRRSGELFF TGTGCCAGCAGCCAATTTGGGCGCCGGTCCGGGGAGCTGTTTTTT
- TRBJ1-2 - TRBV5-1 CASSLAGVPSGYGYTF TGCGCCAGCAGCTTGGCCGGGGTCCCCAGTGGCTATGGCTACACCTTC
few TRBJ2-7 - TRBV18 CASSLVRQYEQYF TGTGCCAGCTCCCTCGTCCGCCAATACGAGCAGTACTTC
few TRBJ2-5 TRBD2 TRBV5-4 CASSFPREGETQYF TGTGCCAGCAGCTTCCCCAGGGAGGGAGAGACCCAGTACTTC
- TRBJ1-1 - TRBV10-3 CAISVNLNTEAFF TGTGCCATCAGTGTCAACCTGAACACTGAAGCTTTCTTT
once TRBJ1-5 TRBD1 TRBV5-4 CASSSGTGTGGSNQPQHF TGTGCCAGCAGCTCCGGTACCGGGACAGGGGGCAGCAATCAGCCCCAGCATTTT
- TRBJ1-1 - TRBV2 CASSSQGRTEAFF TGTGCCAGCAGTTCACAGGGTCGGACTGAAGCTTTCTTT
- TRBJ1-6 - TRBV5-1 CASSLERQGNSPLHF TGCGCCAGCAGCTTGGAACGGCAGGGGAATTCACCCCTCCACTTT
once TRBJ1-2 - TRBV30 CAWRPGLNYGYTF TGTGCCTGGAGGCCCGGGTTGAACTATGGCTACACCTTC
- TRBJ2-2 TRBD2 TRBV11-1 CASSHAAGEVTGELFF TGTGCCAGCAGCCACGCGGCGGGGGAGGTGACCGGGGAGCTGTTTTTT
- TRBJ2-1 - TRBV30 CAWRVLGINEQFF TGTGCCTGGAGGGTTCTGGGAATTAATGAGCAGTTCTTC
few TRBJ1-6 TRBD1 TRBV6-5 CASSYEGAANSPLHF TGTGCCAGCAGTTACGAGGGGGCAGCGAATTCACCCCTCCACTTT
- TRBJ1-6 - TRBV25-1 CASSDAGYNSPLHF TGTGCCAGCAGTGATGCGGGTTACAATTCACCCCTCCACTTT
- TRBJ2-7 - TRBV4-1 CASSHPSTAGNEQYF TGCGCCAGCAGCCATCCCTCTACGGCGGGGAACGAGCAGTACTTC